The present T cell receptor beta chain was sequenced within a study of T cells in women clearing cervical HPV infection. The table came from immunoSEQ multiplex PCR; TCRdb's copy has only in-frame clones and leaves some out. The sample's table shows tens of thousands of clones. This sequence was found in a woman aged 18-69 years with a cervical HPV16 infection that either progressed to CIN3+ or cleared (not recorded which). Material: blood buffy coat.

The CDR3 bases that were read are TGTGCCAGTAGAGGGGGACAGGGGGCGAGCACAGATACC. This encodes CASRGGQGASTDT. The entire CDR3 reads CASRGGQGASTDTYTF. V and J are TRBV19 and TRBJ1-2; 12 nucleotides align to TRBD1. From the germline J gene comes the end of the CDR3, since the read stops 3 residues before it. The germline V gene has CDR1 LNHDA and CDR2 SQIVND (reference sequence). This CDR3 spans 16 amino acids.